These 13 T cell receptor beta chains originate from one sample sequenced in a study of human T cells and chemical hapten exposure. This sample's time point: patch test 3, about 24 weeks after DPC sensitization. Noted treatment: therapeutic diphenylcyclopropenone sensitization with weekly scalp DPC. One entry per CDR3 protein results from TCRdb running MiXCR on the RACE reads. Here the sample spans about 84,000 distinct CDR3 sequences, less than 14% being singletons. The input for sequencing was whole blood, taken in connection with sensitization to the hapten diphenylcyclopropenone (DPC). The receptors here all came from a woman aged 45 to 65 with alopecia areata. Some clones in this sample may be carry-over from other donors' samples.

This clonotype has a count of ten or more. The chain couples TRBV20-1 to TRBJ1-1; D not resolved. Germline V gives CDR1 DFQATT, CDR2 SNEGSKA (reference sequence). V lost 3 bases to trimming and J lost 2 bases, with 10 bases between them. The CDR3 runs 13 residues. CDR3 DNA sequence: TGCAGTGCTAGTTATGAGACTAACACTGAAGCTTTCTTT. Its translation: CSASYETNTEAFF.

This clonotype has at least ten counts. The chain links TRBV3-1 to TRBJ2-7; D not resolved. The V end lost 3 bases, the J end lost 6 bases, and 15 bases lay between the germline ends. CDR3 length: 14 residues. Germline-derived CDR1 and CDR2 are LGHDT and YNNKEL (reference sequence). The CDR3 DNA reads as TGTGCCAGCAGCCATACATTCCCTAAGACCGAGCAGTACTTC. Its protein product is CASSHTFPKTEQYF.

This clonotype has just a few counts. The chain joins TRBV19 to TRBJ1-4; 8 positions match TRBD1. The CDR3 length is 15 residues. The V gene end was trimmed by 6 bases and the J gene end by 0 bases; junction bases not matched to a gene: 3. Germline CDR1 reads LNHDA; CDR2 reads SQIVND (reference sequence). The CDR3 DNA is TGTGCCAGTAGGGACAGGGTTGCAACTAATGAAAAACTGTTTTTT. It codes for CASRDRVATNEKLFF.

This clonotype was seen repeatedly, ten times or more. This chain uses TRBV7-6 with TRBJ2-5; TRBD2 matches at 7 bases. CDR1 and CDR2 (germline): SGHVS, FNYEAQ. CDR3 size: 14 residues. After removal of 5 bases from V and 8 bases from J, the junction contained 11 bases not matched to a gene. The CDR3 nucleotides are TGTGCCAGCAGCCCCGGGCTAGCGGTAGCAACCCAGTACTTC. Residues: CASSPGLAVATQYF.

This clonotype was seen more than once but under ten times. The CDR3 sequence: CASSFEGPNSPLHF. The CDR3, as DNA: TGTGCCAGCAGCTTTGAGGGGCCTAATTCACCCCTCCACTTT. The V call is TRBV7-2, the J call TRBJ1-6; D possibly corresponds to TRBD1 (5 bases). CDR3 size: 14 residues. CDR1 and CDR2 from the germline V gene are SGHTA and FQGNSA. V dropped 3 bases and J dropped 6 bases, with 9 bases sitting between them.

This clonotype was recorded a few times. The chain has TRBV19 and TRBJ2-3, with D tentatively TRBD2 (6 bases). V was trimmed by 6 bases and J by 4 bases, leaving 17 bases between them. The CDR3 extends over 15 amino acids. From germline, CDR1 is LNHDA and CDR2 SQIVND (reference sequence). CDR3 sequence (DNA): TGTGCCAGTAGCCGCAGAGCGGGCGGCGCAGATACGCAGTATTTT. The encoded protein is CASSRRAGGADTQYF. Full variable domain (remainder filled in from reference TRBV19 and TRBJ2-3): DGGITQSPKYLFRKEGQNVTLSCEQNLNHDAMYWYRQDPGQGLRLIYYSQIVNDFQKGDIAEGYSVSREKKESFPLTVTSAQKNPTAFYLCASSRRAGGADTQYFGPGTRLTVL.

This clonotype appeared many times. V is TRBV6-2 or TRBV6-3 and J is TRBJ2-1; the D is unclear. V was cut by 6 bases and J by 9 bases, with 27 bases left in between. Germline values: CDR1 MNHEY, CDR2 SVGEGT. The CDR3 runs 17 residues. CDR3 in amino acids: CASSLLWTQILAGEQFF. The CDR3 coding sequence is TGTGCCAGCAGCCTTCTTTGGACCCAAATCTTGGCCGGTGAGCAGTTCTTC.

This clonotype was observed many times. V is TRBV10-2 and J is TRBJ2-1; 10 bases match TRBD2. The germline V gene has CDR1 WSHSY and CDR2 SAAADI. This CDR3 is built from 14 residues. J lost 7 bases, V lost 4 bases, and 4 bases had no gene match. The CDR3 sequence is CASSGLAGSNEQFF. DNA for the CDR3: TGCGCCAGCAGTGGACTAGCGGGTTCAAATGAGCAGTTCTTC.

Many counts were recorded for this clonotype. The J gene is TRBJ1-1, the V gene TRBV4-3, with D perhaps matching TRBD1 (6 bases). The CDR3 spans 15 residues. V dropped 0 bases and J dropped 6 bases, with 14 bases sitting between them. CDR1 and CDR2 from the germline V gene are LGHNA and YSLEER. The CDR3 bases are TGCGCCAGCAGCCAAGAGGGGCAGGGGATCGCTGAAGCTTTCTTT. It specifies CASSQEGQGIAEAFF.

This clonotype was seen repeatedly, ten times or more. The gene calls are TRBV29-1 and TRBJ2-1, with 13 bases identical to TRBD2. The CDR3 contains 15 residues. Losses at the gene ends were 4 bases for V and 15 bases for J; bases not matched to a gene: 15. In germline, CDR1 is SQVTM, CDR2 ANQGSEA. The CDR3 loop is CSVAQSGLAGEGRFF. The CDR3 nucleotides read TGCAGCGTTGCTCAATCCGGACTAGCGGGAGAGGGCAGGTTCTTC.

About this clonotype: This may be a read error, as it is one base from a much larger clone. The chain carries TRBV6-2 or TRBV6-3 and TRBJ2-5; weak D call: TRBD1 (6 bases). V lost 6 bases to trimming and J lost 1 base, with 12 bases between them. CDR1 is MNHEY, CDR2 SVGEGT, per germline. This CDR3 has 14 residues. The CDR3 DNA reads TGTGCCAGCAGCTCTGGACAGTCCCAAGAGACCCAGTACTTC. Translating it yields CASSSGQSQETQYF.

The chain carries TRBV6-5 and TRBJ2-7; D is unclear. The CDR3 sequence is 13 residues long. V lost 4 bases and J 5 bases, leaving 12 bases between the germline ends. The V gene's germline CDR1 is MNHEY and CDR2 SVGAGI. Here the CDR3 DNA reads TGTGCCAGCAGTTTCTACAGTGGACACGAGCAGTACTTC. Protein sequence: CASSFYSGHEQYF.

Many counts were recorded for this clonotype. The V call is TRBV7-2, the J call TRBJ2-5, with D uncertain. V dropped 2 bases and J dropped 7 bases, with 14 bases sitting between them. From germline, CDR1 is SGHTA and CDR2 FQGNSA. The CDR3 covers 14 residues. The CDR3 DNA reads as TGTGCCAGCAGCTTACCCTCTGAACGAGGGACCCAGTACTTC. Protein: CASSLPSERGTQYF.